This TCR beta chain emerged from a study of T cell responses to AZD1222 COVID-19 vaccine. Study-level findings and limits: Repertoires were obtained solely post-peak T cell response.

The CDR3 is 14 residues long. Germline lookup yields CDR1 LGHDT and CDR2 YNNKEL (reference sequence). The ends were cut back, 4 bases at V and 10 bases at J, with 17 bases in the middle. As to this clone: Antigen unknown.

Using immunoSEQ multiplex PCR, the repertoire was profiled, and TCRdb retains in-frame clones only, with some absent. Among about 130,000 clones listed, approximately 88% were seen once. V gene TRBV3-1 (or the pseudogene TRBV3-2) combines with J gene TRBJ1-5, with D unresolved. The TCR originated in an adult in good health. This specimen was peripheral blood, taken on day 0 of AZD1222 vaccination. CDR3 loop: CASSLEGQNSPQHF. The CDR3 DNA sequence: TGTGCCAGCAGCCTCGAGGGTCAGAATTCACCCCAGCATTTT.